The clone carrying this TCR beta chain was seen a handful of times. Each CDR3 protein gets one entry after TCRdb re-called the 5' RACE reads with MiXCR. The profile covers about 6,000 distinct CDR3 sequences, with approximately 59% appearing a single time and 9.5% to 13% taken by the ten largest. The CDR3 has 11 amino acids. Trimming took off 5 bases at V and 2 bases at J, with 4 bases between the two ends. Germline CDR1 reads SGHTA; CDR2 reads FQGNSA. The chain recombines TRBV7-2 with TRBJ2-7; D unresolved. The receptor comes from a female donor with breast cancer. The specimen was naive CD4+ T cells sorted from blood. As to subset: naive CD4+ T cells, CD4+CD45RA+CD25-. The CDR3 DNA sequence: TGTGCCAGCAGCGCAGCCTACGAGCAGTACTTC. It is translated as CASSAAYEQYF.